Presented here are 28 T cell receptor beta chains from one specimen sequenced in a study of blood T cell repertoires in COVID-19. Sequencing was performed with immunoSEQ multiplex PCR; in TCRdb, only in-frame clones are kept and a portion is missing. The table has roughly 310,000 clones, about nine tenths seen once. What was sequenced was PBMCs or T cells enriched from blood (not recorded which). These receptor sequences come from a man aged 55 to 69 who had recovered from COVID-19.

This chain joins TRBV5-1 and TRBJ2-5, with 8 bases that match TRBD2. V trimming: 4 bases; J trimming: 2 bases; junction bases outside the gene matches: 4. Germline CDR1 and CDR2: SGHRS and YFSETQ. The CDR3 runs to 14 residues. The CDR3 DNA reads TGCGCCAGCAGCCCTACTAGCGGACAAGAGACCCAGTACTTC. This sequence encodes CASSPTSGQETQYF.

The rearrangement links TRBV18 to TRBJ2-3; maybe TRBD2 (5 bases). Deletions cut 3 bases from V and 3 bases from J, with 13 bases between. The CDR3 consists of 15 residues. The germline CDR1 and CDR2 sequences are KGHSH and LQKENI. The CDR3 loop is CASSPASMATDTQYF. For the CDR3, the DNA is TGTGCCAGCTCACCCGCTAGCATGGCGACAGATACGCAGTATTTT. Drawing the rest from reference TRBV18 and TRBJ2-3, the complete variable domain is NAGVMQNPRHLVRRRGQEARLRCSPMKGHSHVYWYRQLPEEGLKFMVYLQKENIIDESGMPKERFSAEFPKEGPSILRIQQVVRGDSAAYFCASSPASMATDTQYFGPGTRLTVL.

This sequence joins TRBV19 and TRBJ1-2; D is uncertain. V shed 1 base and J shed 8 bases, with 14 bases lying between them. Germline CDR1 LNHDA, CDR2 SQIVND (reference sequence). The CDR3 runs 14 residues. CDR3: CASSIGTGSGGYTF. For the CDR3, the DNA is TGTGCCAGTAGTATAGGGACCGGGTCGGGAGGCTACACCTTC. Full variable domain (remainder filled in from reference TRBV19 and TRBJ1-2): DGGITQSPKYLFRKEGQNVTLSCEQNLNHDAMYWYRQDPGQGLRLIYYSQIVNDFQKGDIAEGYSVSREKKESFPLTVTSAQKNPTAFYLCASSIGTGSGGYTFGSGTRLTVV.

The chain employs TRBV30 and TRBJ2-1, with 8 bases aligning to TRBD2. The CDR3 runs to 11 residues. Germline CDR1 reads GTSNPN; CDR2 reads SVGIG (reference sequence). The V and J ends lost 4 bases and 14 bases, in that order; junction bases with no gene match: 7. Here the CDR3 DNA reads TGTGCCTGGACTCGAGCGGGAGTAAAGTTCTTC. Amino acid sequence: CAWTRAGVKFF. The variable domain in full, completed from reference TRBV30 and TRBJ2-1, reads SQTIHQWPATLVQPVGSPLSLECTVEGTSNPNLYWYRQAAGRGLQLLFYSVGIGQISSEVPQNLSASRPQDRQFILSSKKLLLSDSGFYLCAWTRAGVKFFGPGTRLTVL.

This clone was found a few times. The chain recombines TRBV10-3 with TRBJ1-1; D possibly corresponds to TRBD1 (5 bases). Germline V gene lookup returns CDR1 ENHRY and CDR2 SYGVKD. The ends were cut back, 3 bases at V and 1 base at J, with 9 bases in the middle. This CDR3 region has 14 residues. As DNA, the CDR3 is TGTGCCATCAGTGAAGTGGGGGGGAACACTGAAGCTTTCTTT. This sequence encodes CAISEVGGNTEAFF.

The chain employs TRBV18 and TRBJ1-6; TRBD1 matches 8 bases. V shed 6 bases and J 10 bases; nucleotides not matched to a gene: 5. CDR3 length: 13 residues. Germline CDR1 KGHSH, CDR2 LQKENI. This CDR3 is CASSEGTGSPLHF. As DNA, the CDR3 is TGTGCCAGCTCTGAGGGGACAGGATCACCCCTCCACTTT.

The V and J genes are TRBV5-4 and TRBJ1-2, with D maybe TRBD1 (5 bases). The CDR3 length is 13 residues. Germline V gene lookup returns CDR1 SGHNT and CDR2 YYREEE (reference sequence). The V gene lost 1 base and the J gene lost 7 bases, with 11 bases spanning the gap. The CDR3 is CASSLIFGGGYTF. The CDR3 bases are TGTGCCAGCAGCTTGATTTTCGGGGGTGGCTACACCTTC.

This clone has only one observation. This chain connects TRBV3-1 (or the pseudogene TRBV3-2) to TRBJ1-4; D might be TRBD1 (5 bases). This CDR3 spans 15 amino acids. CDR1 is LGHDT, CDR2 YNNKEL, per germline (reference sequence). V was cut by 5 bases and J by 6 bases, with 16 bases left in between. CDR3 DNA: TGTGCCAGCAGCGGTTTACAGGACCAATATGAAAAACTGTTTTTT. Translation: CASSGLQDQYEKLFF.

V and J are TRBV5-1 and TRBJ2-3, with TRBD2 matching 7 bases. Germline trimming cut 0 bases from V and 1 base from J; bases unmatched to any gene: 5. CDR1 and CDR2 from the germline V gene are SGHRS and YFSETQ. There are 16 residues in the CDR3. DNA for the CDR3: TGCGCCAGCAGCTTGGGGCCAAGCGGGGGCACAGATACGCAGTATTTT. Amino acid sequence: CASSLGPSGGTDTQYF.

The chain combines TRBV9 with TRBJ1-2; 7 bases map to TRBD1. This CDR3 region has 15 residues. After removal of 4 bases from V and 5 bases from J, the junction contained 11 bases not matched to a gene. In germline, CDR1 is SGDLS, CDR2 YYNGEE. CDR3 sequence (DNA): TGTGCCAGCAGCACCGACAGGGAGTTGTTGTATGGCTACACCTTC. Amino acid sequence: CASSTDRELLYGYTF. Full variable domain (outside the CDR3, taken from reference TRBV9 and TRBJ1-2): DSGVTQTPKHLITATGQRVTLRCSPRSGDLSVYWYQQSLDQGLQFLIQYYNGEERAKGNILERFSAQQFPDLHSELNLSSLELGDSALYFCASSTDRELLYGYTFGSGTRLTVV.

V usage is TRBV3-1 (or the pseudogene TRBV3-2) and J usage is TRBJ1-5; D not resolved. Germline V gives CDR1 LGHDT, CDR2 YNNKEL (reference sequence). V was cut by 0 bases and J by 5 bases, with 17 bases left in between. The CDR3 spans 17 residues. The CDR3 DNA reads as TGTGCCAGCAGCCAAGATATCGGAGCGGGGTACCATCAGCCCCAGCATTTT. Its protein is CASSQDIGAGYHQPQHF.

V and J are TRBV10-1 and TRBJ2-1, with 9 bases matching TRBD2. CDR3 size: 17 residues. V trimming: 0 bases; J trimming: 7 bases; junction bases outside the gene matches: 10. Germline loops: CDR1 WNHNN, CDR2 SYGVQD (reference sequence). The CDR3 region has the DNA TGCGCCAGCAGTGAGTCGGGCCGACTAGCGGTTAGGAATGAGCAGTTCTTC. This translates into CASSESGRLAVRNEQFF.

V is TRBV2 and J is TRBJ2-7; 9 bases fit TRBD2. There are 18 residues in the CDR3. CDR1 is SNHLY and CDR2 is FYNNEI in the germline V gene. The V segment lost 3 bases and the J segment 0 bases; nucleotides outside the gene matches: 12. The CDR3, as DNA: TGTGCCAGCAGTGACCTCGGGCTAGCGGGACTAGCCTCCTACGAGCAGTACTTC. It yields the protein CASSDLGLAGLASYEQYF.

The rearrangement links TRBV2 to TRBJ2-1; the D is unclear. Per the germline V gene, CDR1 is SNHLY and CDR2 is FYNNEI. The CDR3 sequence is 13 residues long. V lost 3 bases, J lost 7 bases, and 10 bases lay in between. CDR3 residues: CASSEVSLNEQFF. Written as DNA, the CDR3 is TGTGCCAGCAGTGAGGTCAGTTTGAATGAGCAGTTCTTC.

The CDR3 nucleotides read TGTGCCAGCAGCCGGTCCGGGTTAACCACTGAAGCTTTCTTT. Protein product: CASSRSGLTTEAFF. The chain links TRBV11-3 to TRBJ1-1; D unclear. V lost 5 bases and J 4 bases, leaving 14 bases between the germline ends. This CDR3 comprises 14 residues. The germline V gene has CDR1 SGHNT and CDR2 YENEEA. The full variable domain, its missing parts supplied by reference TRBV11-3 and TRBJ1-1, is EAGVVQSPRYKIIEKKQPVAFWCNPISGHNTLYWYLQNLGQGPELLIRYENEEAVDDSQLPKDRFSAERLKGVDSTLKIQPAELGDSAVYLCASSRSGLTTEAFFGQGTRLTVV.

The gene calls are TRBV7-9 and TRBJ1-3; 7 positions agree with TRBD1. J gave up 0 bases and V 7 bases, and 3 bases lay outside the gene matches. The germline CDR1 and CDR2 sequences are SEHNR and FQNEAQ (reference sequence). The CDR3 totals 14 residues. CDR3: CASIRDSSGNTIYF. The CDR3 nucleotides read TGTGCCAGCATCCGGGACAGCTCTGGAAACACCATATATTTT.

The chain couples TRBV9 to TRBJ2-7; 10 nucleotides align to TRBD2. V shed 2 bases and J 6 bases; nucleotides not matched to a gene: 11. Germline values: CDR1 SGDLS, CDR2 YYNGEE. The CDR3 has 16 amino acids. CDR3 bases: TGTGCCAGCAGCGTTGGAGCGGGAGGGTTTCAGGTCGAGCAGTACTTC. This sequence encodes CASSVGAGGFQVEQYF.

J is TRBJ2-1 and V is TRBV3-1 (or the pseudogene TRBV3-2); TRBD2 aligns across 13 bases. CDR1 LGHDT and CDR2 YNNKEL come from the germline V gene (reference sequence). V gave up 5 bases and J gave up 6 bases; unmatched junction bases: 4. CDR3 size: 15 residues. The DNA for the CDR3 is TGTGCCAGCAGCAACGGACTAGCGGGAGCCAATGAGCAGTTCTTC. It encodes CASSNGLAGANEQFF.

The chain carries TRBV10-2 and TRBJ1-6; TRBD1 matches 9 bases. V lost 9 bases, J lost 10 bases, and 7 bases stayed unmatched. Per germline, CDR1 WSHSY and CDR2 SAAADI. The CDR3 is made up of 13 amino acids. The CDR3 sequence is CASRDRVYSPLHF. In nucleotides, the CDR3 is TGCGCCAGTCGGGACAGGGTATACTCACCCCTCCACTTT.

V usage is TRBV7-2 and J usage is TRBJ2-1; 9 nucleotides agree with TRBD2. J lost 4 bases, V lost 3 bases, and 4 bases had no gene match. The germline V gene encodes CDR1 SGHTA and CDR2 FQGNSA. CDR3 length: 15 amino acids. This chain's CDR3 is CASSLTSGFYNEQFF. CDR3 DNA sequence: TGTGCCAGCAGCTTGACTAGCGGATTTTACAATGAGCAGTTCTTC. Based on the CDR3 plus reference TRBV7-2 and TRBJ2-1, the full variable domain is GAGVSQSPSNKVTEKGKDVELRCDPISGHTALYWYRQSLGQGLEFLIYFQGNSAPDKSGLPSDRFSAERTGGSVSTLTIQRTQQEDSAVYLCASSLTSGFYNEQFFGPGTRLTVL.

V is TRBV9 and J is TRBJ1-1, with 7 bases identical to TRBD1. Trimming at V came to 3 bases and at J to 4 bases, leaving 6 bases not matched to a gene. The CDR3 covers 14 residues. Germline V gene lookup returns CDR1 SGDLS and CDR2 YYNGEE. The CDR3 region is CASSGQGRTTEAFF. Written as DNA, the CDR3 is TGTGCCAGCAGCGGACAGGGAAGGACCACTGAAGCTTTCTTT.

This chain connects TRBV6-6 to TRBJ1-3; D is perhaps TRBD1 (6 bases). This CDR3 spans 15 amino acids. Germline V gene lookup returns CDR1 MNHNY and CDR2 SVGAGI (reference sequence). The ends were cut back, 4 bases at V and 6 bases at J, with 16 bases in the middle. CDR3 nucleotides: TGTGCCAGCAGTTCCCCAACAGGGTACCCAAACACCATATATTTT. Protein product: CASSSPTGYPNTIYF.

The chain recombines TRBV3-1 (or the pseudogene TRBV3-2) with TRBJ1-4; maybe TRBD1 (6 bases). Trimming stripped 1 base from V and 4 bases from J, with 13 bases between. Germline V CDR1 and CDR2: LGHDT, YNNKEL (reference sequence). This CDR3 spans 16 amino acids. The CDR3 region is CASSQGSRGHNEKLFF. The CDR3 DNA reads as TGTGCCAGCAGCCAAGGGTCGCGGGGGCATAATGAAAAACTGTTTTTT.

V usage is TRBV12-3 or TRBV12-4 and J usage is TRBJ2-5; D uncertain. V was trimmed by 3 bases and J by 2 bases, leaving 7 bases between them. CDR3 length: 13 amino acids. CDR3 amino acids: CASSFGYQETQYF. As DNA, the CDR3 is TGTGCCAGCAGTTTCGGGTATCAAGAGACCCAGTACTTC.

The chain recombines TRBV4-1 with TRBJ2-3, with 10 positions matching TRBD1. V trimming: 3 bases; J trimming: 4 bases; junction bases outside the gene matches: 10. This CDR3 is built from 17 residues. The germline V gene encodes CDR1 MGHRA and CDR2 YSYEKL. The CDR3 is CASSQIPGQGTSDTQYF. The CDR3 region has the DNA TGCGCCAGCAGCCAGATCCCGGGACAGGGGACTTCAGATACGCAGTATTTT.

This chain connects TRBV11-2 to TRBJ2-1; a possible D gene is TRBD2 (5 bases). V was pared by 4 bases and J by 1 base, with 23 bases between. The CDR3 is 19 amino acids. CDR1 is SGHAT and CDR2 is FQNNGV in the germline V gene. The CDR3 nucleotides read TGTGCCAGCAGCTCAGTTCGGGATCTTGGAGTGGGGTCCTACAATGAGCAGTTCTTC. Translation: CASSSVRDLGVGSYNEQFF. Together with reference TRBV11-2 and TRBJ2-1, the CDR3 gives the full variable domain: EAGVAQSPRYKIIEKRQSVAFWCNPISGHATLYWYQQILGQGPKLLIQFQNNGVVDDSQLPKDRFSAERLKGVDSTLKIQPAKLEDSAVYLCASSSVRDLGVGSYNEQFFGPGTRLTVL.

The chain recombines TRBV7-8 with TRBJ2-2; the D gene is possibly TRBD1 (6 bases). Germline CDR1 is SGHVS and CDR2 is FQNEAQ. CDR3 size: 14 residues. The V end was cut by 3 bases, the J end by 7 bases, with 12 bases between. The CDR3: CASSFGQGHGELFF. CDR3 nucleotide sequence: TGTGCCAGCAGCTTTGGCCAGGGACACGGGGAGCTGTTTTTT.

The V gene is TRBV7-8, the J gene TRBJ1-5, with TRBD1 matching 9 bases. CDR1 and CDR2 from the germline V gene are SGHVS and FQNEAQ. The CDR3 loop spans 14 amino acids. J was trimmed by 3 bases and V by 7 bases; bases with no gene match: 4. The CDR3 here is CASKGQGFNQPQHF. CDR3 nucleotide sequence: TGTGCCAGCAAGGGACAGGGTTTCAATCAGCCCCAGCATTTT. The whole variable domain, filled in from reference TRBV7-8 and TRBJ1-5, reads GAGVSQSPRYKVAKRGQDVALRCDPISGHVSLFWYQQALGQGPEFLTYFQNEAQLDKSGLPSDRFFAERPEGSVSTLKIQRTQQEDSAVYLCASKGQGFNQPQHFGDGTRLSIL.